The 29 T cell receptor beta chains below were found in one sample sequenced in a study of OX40 agonist ivuxolimab in advanced cancers. Here immunoSEQ multiplex PCR was the method, and the copy in TCRdb shows in-frame clones only, minus some. The data hold under 80,000 clones, with 80% to 90% observed a single time. The sample here was CD4+ or CD8+ T cells sorted from blood, taken in a trial of the OX40 agonist ivuxolimab. The source of these receptors is an adult with an advanced solid tumor such as melanoma, head and neck, liver or kidney cancer.

The chain is built from TRBV12-5 and TRBJ1-5; D is unclear. CDR3 length: 12 amino acids. Germline V gene lookup returns CDR1 LGHNT and CDR2 FRNRAP. Deletions cut 1 base from V and 7 bases from J, with 5 bases between. The CDR3 region has the DNA TGTGCTAGTGGTTTGGGAGAACAGCCCCAGCATTTT. Its protein is CASGLGEQPQHF.

This rearrangement joins TRBV30 to TRBJ2-2, with D maybe TRBD1 (7 bases). Trimming removed 5 bases from V and 0 bases from J, with 10 bases in between. Germline CDR1 reads GTSNPN; CDR2 reads SVGIG (reference sequence). The CDR3 runs to 14 residues. The CDR3 spells CAWAGQTNTGELFF. CDR3 DNA sequence: TGTGCCTGGGCGGGACAGACGAACACCGGGGAGCTGTTTTTT.

The chain recombines TRBV7-2 with TRBJ2-5; TRBD1 is a possible D gene (5 bases). The ends were cut back, 0 bases at V and 7 bases at J, with 15 bases in the middle. The CDR3 sequence is 15 residues long. The V gene's germline CDR1 is SGHTA and CDR2 FQGNSA. For the CDR3, the DNA is TGTGCCAGCAGCTTAGCCCGGACAAGTGAAGGGACCCAGTACTTC. This gives the protein CASSLARTSEGTQYF.

The rearrangement links TRBV4-2 to TRBJ1-5; D call uncertain. Germline values: CDR1 LGHNA, CDR2 YNFKEQ. The V end lost 2 bases, the J end lost 6 bases, and 14 bases lay between the germline ends. The CDR3 covers 15 residues. The CDR3 coding sequence is TGTGCCAGCAGCCAAAGTCGTCTTGGGAGTCAGCCCCAGCATTTT. Translation: CASSQSRLGSQPQHF.

The V gene is TRBV7-9, the J gene TRBJ1-4; the D is unclear. This CDR3 comprises 14 residues. Looked up from germline, CDR1 is SEHNR and CDR2 is FQNEAQ (reference sequence). Trimming left V 4 bases short and J 4 bases short, with 10 bases between. The CDR3 bases are TGTGCCAGCAGCTCCGTAGGGAATAATGAAAAACTGTTTTTT. Its translation is CASSSVGNNEKLFF.

The CDR3 is CARSSGGGETQYF. Written as DNA, the CDR3 is TGTGCCCGCTCTAGCGGGGGAGGAGAGACCCAGTACTTC. This sequence joins TRBV30 and TRBJ2-5; 10 bases are shared with TRBD2. CDR1 is GTSNPN and CDR2 is SVGIG in the germline V gene (reference sequence). The CDR3 loop spans 13 amino acids. With 8 bases clipped from V and 4 bases from J, the junction kept 7 bases outside the gene matches.

This clone was detected once. CDR3 sequence: CASSVGAGPYEQYF. The CDR3 DNA is TGTGCCAGCTCCGTAGGAGCTGGACCCTACGAGCAGTACTTC. The chain recombines TRBV7-2 with TRBJ2-7; D not resolved. Trimming took 8 bases from V and 2 from J, leaving 16 bases between them. The CDR3 runs 14 residues. CDR1 is SGHTA and CDR2 is FQGNSA in the germline V gene.

In this sample, this clone turned up once. This rearrangement joins TRBV7-8 to TRBJ1-5; 7 nucleotides align to TRBD1. The CDR3 extends over 18 amino acids. Unmatched junction bases numbered 12, after V lost 4 bases and J lost 0 bases. Looked up from germline, CDR1 is SGHVS and CDR2 is FQNEAQ. The CDR3: CASSSRGGQRYSNQPQHF. In DNA form, the CDR3 reads TGTGCCAGCAGCTCCAGAGGGGGACAGAGATATAGCAATCAGCCCCAGCATTTT. The whole variable domain, filled in from reference TRBV7-8 and TRBJ1-5, reads GAGVSQSPRYKVAKRGQDVALRCDPISGHVSLFWYQQALGQGPEFLTYFQNEAQLDKSGLPSDRFFAERPEGSVSTLKIQRTQQEDSAVYLCASSSRGGQRYSNQPQHFGDGTRLSIL.

The CDR3 bases are TGTGCCTGGAGTGCCTCACGGACAGGGATGGGTAGCAATCAGCCCCAGCATTTT. Its protein is CAWSASRTGMGSNQPQHF. V is TRBV30 and J is TRBJ1-5, with TRBD1 matching 8 bases. Per the germline V gene, CDR1 is GTSNPN and CDR2 is SVGIG (reference sequence). J was trimmed by 0 bases and V by 1 base; bases with no gene match: 11. The CDR3 runs 18 residues.

The chain is built from TRBV4-1 and TRBJ2-7; 10 bases agree with TRBD1. V dropped 4 bases and J dropped 5; count of bases not matched to a gene: 5. The CDR3 extends over 14 amino acids. CDR1 and CDR2 from the germline V gene are MGHRA and YSYEKL. CDR3 protein: CASSPRDRGHEQYF. The CDR3 DNA reads TGCGCCAGCAGCCCGAGGGACAGGGGTCACGAGCAGTACTTC.

The gene calls are TRBV7-6 and TRBJ1-5, with D unresolved. The germline CDR1 and CDR2 sequences are SGHVS and FNYEAQ. V was trimmed by 0 bases and J by 0 bases, leaving 12 bases between them. The CDR3 is made up of 17 amino acids. CDR3 amino acids: CASSLALTVDSNQPQHF. DNA for the CDR3: TGTGCCAGCAGCTTAGCGCTAACAGTAGATAGCAATCAGCCCCAGCATTTT.

The table lists this clone with a count of one. The J gene is TRBJ2-3, the V gene TRBV6-1, with D uncertain. V lost 3 bases to trimming and J lost 1 base, with 14 bases between them. Germline V CDR1 and CDR2: MNHNS, SASEGT. The CDR3 runs to 16 residues. CDR3 region: CASSDLNLPGTDTQYF. The CDR3 bases are TGTGCCAGCAGTGACTTAAACTTGCCAGGCACAGATACGCAGTATTTT.

The rearrangement joins TRBV9 to TRBJ1-4, with 7 bases fitting TRBD1. Germline V gene lookup returns CDR1 SGDLS and CDR2 YYNGEE. There are 15 residues in the CDR3. The ends lost 0 bases at V and 3 bases at J; junction bases unmatched: 2. The CDR3 sequence is CASSVAGQSNEKLFF. The CDR3 nucleotides read TGTGCCAGCAGCGTAGCGGGACAGTCTAATGAAAAACTGTTTTTT. The variable domain in full, completed from reference TRBV9 and TRBJ1-4, reads DSGVTQTPKHLITATGQRVTLRCSPRSGDLSVYWYQQSLDQGLQFLIQYYNGEERAKGNILERFSAQQFPDLHSELNLSSLELGDSALYFCASSVAGQSNEKLFFGSGTQLSVL.

Here the CDR3 reads CASSQERISGYLNEQFF. The CDR3 DNA follows: TGCGCCAGCAGCCAAGAGAGGATTAGCGGGTACCTCAATGAGCAGTTCTTC. The chain recombines TRBV4-1 with TRBJ2-1; 7 bases map to TRBD2. The J segment lost 6 bases and the V segment lost 0 bases, leaving 11 bases of the junction unmatched. This CDR3 region has 17 residues. The germline CDR1 and CDR2 sequences are MGHRA and YSYEKL.

The chain links TRBV18 to TRBJ1-1; no reliable D call. V lost 2 bases, J lost 1 base, and 17 bases lay in between. This CDR3 is built from 17 residues. CDR1 and CDR2 from the germline V gene are KGHSH and LQKENI. The CDR3 here is CASSPAIEVRANTEAFF. The CDR3, as DNA: TGTGCCAGCTCACCAGCGATCGAGGTTCGGGCGAACACTGAAGCTTTCTTT.

J is TRBJ1-2 and V is TRBV9; TRBD1 matches 8 bases. V lost 0 bases, J lost 5 bases, and 6 bases stayed unmatched. The CDR3 runs to 15 residues. The germline V gene encodes CDR1 SGDLS and CDR2 YYNGEE. Here the CDR3 reads CASSVVTGTGYGYTF. CDR3 bases: TGTGCCAGCAGCGTAGTGACCGGGACAGGATATGGCTACACCTTC.

The V gene is TRBV7-2, the J gene TRBJ2-3; the D is unclear. CDR1 SGHTA and CDR2 FQGNSA come from the germline V gene. The CDR3 is made up of 14 amino acids. V was clipped by 5 bases and J by 2 bases, with 11 bases between them. This chain's CDR3 is CASSREPTTDTQYF. The CDR3 region has the DNA TGTGCCAGCAGCAGAGAGCCTACCACAGATACGCAGTATTTT.

The J gene is TRBJ1-2, the V gene TRBV7-2; 10 positions agree with TRBD1. Germline loops: CDR1 SGHTA, CDR2 FQGNSA. This CDR3 comprises 15 residues. With 2 bases clipped from V and 2 bases from J, the junction kept 2 bases outside the gene matches. CDR3 loop: CASSLRQGANYGYTF. In DNA form, the CDR3 reads TGTGCCAGCAGCTTAAGACAGGGGGCGAACTATGGCTACACCTTC.

This chain joins TRBV7-9 and TRBJ1-4, with TRBD1 matching over 8 bases. The CDR3 covers 14 residues. Trimming took 5 bases from V and 8 from J; bases not matched to a gene: 7. Germline V lookup: CDR1 SEHNR, CDR2 FQNEAQ (reference sequence). The CDR3 DNA follows: TGTGCCAGCAGCCAGACAGGGGTCGGGGAAAAACTGTTTTTT. It yields the protein CASSQTGVGEKLFF. Filled out from reference TRBV7-9 and TRBJ1-4, the complete variable domain reads DTGVSQNPRHKITKRGQNVTFRCDPISEHNRLYWYRQTLGQGPEFLTYFQNEAQLEKSRLLSDRFSAERPKGSFSTLEIQRTEQGDSAMYLCASSQTGVGEKLFFGSGTQLSVL.

A few counts support this clone. V is TRBV7-9 and J is TRBJ1-2; maybe TRBD1 (6 bases). CDR1 SEHNR and CDR2 FQNEAQ come from the germline V gene (reference sequence). This CDR3 is 15 amino acids long. The V gene lost 1 base and the J gene lost 7 bases, with 16 bases spanning the gap. CDR3 nucleotide sequence: TGTGCCAGCAGCTTAGTCGGAAGGGGGGAAGGTGGCTACACCTTC. This sequence encodes CASSLVGRGEGGYTF.

The CDR3 bases are TGTGCCAGCAGCCACTATAGGACTAGCGGGGGAGGGAATGAGCAGTTCTTC. Protein sequence: CASSHYRTSGGGNEQFF. The chain recombines TRBV14 with TRBJ2-1, with TRBD2 matching 13 bases. Germline V gene sequence: CDR1 SGHDN, CDR2 FVKESK. Germline trimming cut 3 bases from V and 7 bases from J; bases unmatched to any gene: 9. CDR3 size: 17 residues.

As DNA, the CDR3 is TGTGCCAGTAGTATACCCCCTCGGACTAGCGGGAGTAACGGTGAGCAGTTCTTC. It translates to CASSIPPRTSGSNGEQFF. The V gene is TRBV19, the J gene TRBJ2-1, with 13 bases lining up with TRBD2. The V gene end was trimmed by 2 bases and the J gene end by 9 bases; junction bases not matched to a gene: 13. There are 18 residues in the CDR3. Looked up from germline, CDR1 is LNHDA and CDR2 is SQIVND (reference sequence).

This clone was seen a single time. The V gene is TRBV18, the J gene TRBJ1-1; 10 positions match TRBD1. CDR1 KGHSH and CDR2 LQKENI come from the germline V gene. V shed 1 base, J shed 9 bases, and the junction held 2 bases outside the gene matches. The CDR3 totals 13 residues. DNA for the CDR3: TGTGCCAGCTCACCACTGACAGGGGGCCAAGCTTTCTTT. It is translated as CASSPLTGGQAFF. Variable domain in full (rest from reference TRBV18 and TRBJ1-1): NAGVMQNPRHLVRRRGQEARLRCSPMKGHSHVYWYRQLPEEGLKFMVYLQKENIIDESGMPKERFSAEFPKEGPSILRIQQVVRGDSAAYFCASSPLTGGQAFFGQGTRLTVV.

This clone was observed a single time. The chain links TRBV7-2 to TRBJ1-6; TRBD1 is a possible D gene (5 bases). The CDR3 length is 14 residues. Trimming took 1 base from V and 6 from J, leaving 7 bases between them. Germline assignment: CDR1 SGHTA and CDR2 FQGNSA. The CDR3 sequence is CASSLVGGNSPLHF. The CDR3 DNA reads as TGTGCCAGCAGCTTAGTCGGGGGTAATTCACCCCTCCACTTT.

The CDR3 bases are TGTGCCAGCTCTTCATACCAGAAAGAAGCTTTCTTT. This translates into CASSSYQKEAFF. The J gene is TRBJ1-1, the V gene TRBV18, with unresolved D. Per germline, CDR1 KGHSH and CDR2 LQKENI. The V and J ends lost 6 bases and 8 bases respectively, with 13 bases between them. CDR3 length: 12 amino acids. Filled out from reference TRBV18 and TRBJ1-1, the complete variable domain reads NAGVMQNPRHLVRRRGQEARLRCSPMKGHSHVYWYRQLPEEGLKFMVYLQKENIIDESGMPKERFSAEFPKEGPSILRIQQVVRGDSAAYFCASSSYQKEAFFGQGTRLTVV.

For the CDR3, the DNA is TGTGCCAGCAGCCCCCAGCCAGGGTATAATGAGCAGTTCTTC. This encodes CASSPQPGYNEQFF. The chain employs TRBV7-6 and TRBJ2-1; TRBD1 might be the D (5 bases). V dropped 5 bases and J dropped 7 bases, with 15 bases sitting between them. This CDR3 has 14 residues. The V gene's germline CDR1 is SGHVS and CDR2 FNYEAQ.

The V call is TRBV7-2, the J call TRBJ2-5; tentatively, D is TRBD1 (5 bases). V lost 5 bases to trimming and J lost 1 base, with 11 bases between them. The germline V gene encodes CDR1 SGHTA and CDR2 FQGNSA. CDR3 size: 14 residues. CDR3 DNA: TGTGCCAGCAGCCGACAGTTATTCCAAGAGACCCAGTACTTC. Its protein product is CASSRQLFQETQYF.

The rearrangement links TRBV7-7 to TRBJ2-2; 10 nucleotides line up with TRBD2. Germline CDR1 and CDR2: SSHAT and FNYEAQ (reference sequence). This CDR3 is 15 amino acids long. V gave up 5 bases and J gave up 5 bases; unmatched junction bases: 5. The CDR3 coding sequence is TGTGCCAGCAGCCTTTCTAGCGGGAGTACCGGGGAGCTGTTTTTT. Translated: CASSLSSGSTGELFF.

V and J are TRBV7-9 and TRBJ2-5; D is unclear. The J call may be mistaken, given a closer DNA end match to TRBJ2-7. The length of the CDR3 is 15 residues. CDR1 and CDR2 (germline): SEHNR, FQNEAQ (reference sequence). The CDR3 here is CASSLALLGYYEQYF. The DNA for the CDR3 is TGTGCCAGCAGCTTAGCGCTCTTGGGTTACTACGAGCAGTACTTC.